What follows are 12 T cell receptor beta chains derived from one specimen sequenced in a study of beta chain features in type 1 diabetes. No antigen is known for these receptors. As every portion of the isolated RNA was reverse transcribed, the sequencing read expressed TCRB transcripts. Data came from immunoSEQ multiplex PCR; TCRdb stores just in-frame clones and leaves some out. The sample comprises a few hundred thousand clones, about a fifth of which are singletons, and 0.028% rests with the top ten. Study-level findings and limits: Shortening of TCRB CDR3s, moderate but significant, appeared in all four CD4+ subsets of Type 1 diabetes patients.

Source material: naive CD4+ T cells from blood. Source of these receptors: a woman aged 40 to 50 with type 1 diabetes.

A few counts support this clone. V usage is TRBV29-1 and J usage is TRBJ2-1; TRBD1 aligns across 7 bases. CDR1 is SQVTM and CDR2 is ANQGSEA in the germline V gene. The V and J ends lost 4 bases and 4 bases, in that order; junction bases with no gene match: 1. The length of the CDR3 is 12 residues. The CDR3 region is CSVAQGYNEQFF. The CDR3, as DNA: TGCAGCGTTGCACAGGGGTACAATGAGCAGTTCTTC.

This clone was observed a handful of times. The chain carries TRBV5-1 and TRBJ1-1, with 7 bases lining up with TRBD1. Per the germline V gene, CDR1 is SGHRS and CDR2 is YFSETQ. The V and J ends lost 4 bases and 3 bases, in that order; junction bases with no gene match: 6. There are 14 residues in the CDR3. The CDR3: CASSIDRVDTEAFF. The CDR3 nucleotides read TGCGCCAGCAGCATTGACAGGGTGGACACTGAAGCTTTCTTT.

The gene calls are TRBV25-1 and TRBJ2-1; TRBD2 might be the D (7 bases). This CDR3 is 15 amino acids long. Germline loops: CDR1 MGHDK, CDR2 SYGVNS. V was shortened by 2 bases and J by 4 bases, with 12 bases between the two germline ends. Here the CDR3 reads CASSEAGALYNEQFF. The CDR3 nucleotides read TGTGCCAGCAGTGAAGCGGGGGCCCTATACAATGAGCAGTTCTTC.

This clone was counted between two and nine times. V is TRBV27 and J is TRBJ2-1; 13 nucleotides agree with TRBD2. The germline CDR1 and CDR2 sequences are MNHEY and SMNVEV (reference sequence). The CDR3 is 14 residues long. Germline trimming cut 5 bases from V and 15 bases from J; bases unmatched to any gene: 10. The CDR3 DNA follows: TGTGCCAGCAGTACCCGGACTAGCGGGAGTGTTCTGTTCTTC. This gives the protein CASSTRTSGSVLFF.

The rearrangement joins TRBV25-1 to TRBJ1-2; D remains ambiguous. The V end lost 2 bases, the J end lost 8 bases, and 21 bases lay between the germline ends. CDR1 and CDR2 (germline): MGHDK, SYGVNS. This CDR3 region has 16 residues. The CDR3 nucleotides read TGTGCCAGCAGTGAAATGGGAGGGATTGGGTCTTCGGGCTACACCTTC. It is translated as CASSEMGGIGSSGYTF.

This clone appeared a few times. The chain links TRBV9 to TRBJ2-6, with TRBD1 identical over 11 bases. With V trimmed by 4 bases and J by 4 bases, 7 bases remained unmatched. Germline-derived CDR1 and CDR2 are SGDLS and YYNGEE. This CDR3 comprises 17 residues. This CDR3 is CASSPGQGVKGANVLTF. CDR3 coding DNA: TGTGCCAGCAGCCCGGGACAGGGGGTGAAAGGGGCCAACGTCCTGACTTTC.

This clone was counted a few times. This chain joins TRBV28 and TRBJ2-1; D call uncertain. The CDR3 has 14 amino acids. Germline-derived CDR1 and CDR2 are MDHEN and SYDVKM. The V and J ends lost 7 bases and 0 bases respectively, with 10 bases between them. The CDR3 loop is CASTLESSYNEQFF. The CDR3 DNA reads as TGTGCCAGCACCCTGGAGAGCTCCTACAATGAGCAGTTCTTC.

This clone occurred a few times. The CDR3 bases are TGTGCCAGCACCGACGCGACTAGCCGCTTGTTCTTC. Translating gives CASTDATSRLFF. This chain links TRBV6-5 with TRBJ2-1; 7 bases are shared with TRBD2. V dropped 7 bases and J dropped 15; count of bases not matched to a gene: 12. Germline CDR1 and CDR2: MNHEY and SVGAGI. The CDR3 is 12 residues long.

The chain links TRBV19 to TRBJ2-3; TRBD2 aligns across 9 bases. The CDR3 consists of 16 residues. V shed 5 bases, J shed 7 bases, and the junction held 13 bases outside the gene matches. Germline CDR1 is LNHDA and CDR2 is SQIVND (reference sequence). The chain's CDR3 is CASSPSNLAGRYTQYF. The CDR3 nucleotides are TGTGCCAGTAGTCCTTCGAACCTAGCGGGGAGGTATACGCAGTATTTT.

The rearrangement joins TRBV27 to TRBJ2-1; D is undetermined. The CDR3 runs 13 residues. The germline V gene has CDR1 MNHEY and CDR2 SMNVEV (reference sequence). Deletions cut 11 bases from V and 0 bases from J, with 11 bases between. CDR3 sequence: CASQTRSYNEQFF. The CDR3 DNA is TGTGCCTCGCAAACGCGCTCCTACAATGAGCAGTTCTTC.

The chain uses TRBV30 and TRBJ2-1; D not resolved. CDR1 is GTSNPN and CDR2 is SVGIG in the germline V gene (reference sequence). The CDR3 totals 12 residues. The V end lost 4 bases, the J end lost 7 bases, and 11 bases lay between the germline ends. This CDR3 reads CAWNPRWNEQFF. The CDR3 DNA is TGTGCCTGGAACCCGAGGTGGAATGAGCAGTTCTTC. Supplemented by reference TRBV30 and TRBJ2-1, the full variable domain reads SQTIHQWPATLVQPVGSPLSLECTVEGTSNPNLYWYRQAAGRGLQLLFYSVGIGQISSEVPQNLSASRPQDRQFILSSKKLLLSDSGFYLCAWNPRWNEQFFGPGTRLTVL.

This clone was found a few times. The chain is built from TRBV30 and TRBJ2-1; the D gene is possibly TRBD2 (5 bases). The CDR3 covers 13 residues. The germline V gene has CDR1 GTSNPN and CDR2 SVGIG (reference sequence). The ends were cut back, 2 bases at V and 7 bases at J, with 12 bases in the middle. In DNA form, the CDR3 reads TGTGCCTGGAGTATGAGGGAATGGAATGAGCAGTTCTTC. Translated: CAWSMREWNEQFF.